This section outlines one T cell receptor beta chain sequence together with its context. CDR1 is SEHNR, CDR2 FQNEAQ, per germline (reference sequence). V shed 5 bases, J shed 2 bases, and the junction held 7 bases outside the gene matches. The CDR3 totals 15 residues. The sample comes from a study of blood T cell repertoires in COVID-19. Generated by immunoSEQ multiplex PCR, the TCRdb table keeps only in-frame clones and is missing some. In the table there are more than 85,000 clones, roughly 86% of which are singletons. The V and J genes are TRBV7-9 and TRBJ2-7; 9 positions agree with TRBD1. This TCR derives from a man aged 50-59 years with active or convalescent COVID-19. Sequencing was performed on peripheral blood. CDR3 in amino acids: CASSGRDRAPYEQYF. The CDR3 DNA reads TGTGCCAGCAGCGGACGGGACAGGGCCCCCTACGAGCAGTACTTC. The whole variable domain, filled in from reference TRBV7-9 and TRBJ2-7, reads DTGVSQNPRHKITKRGQNVTFRCDPISEHNRLYWYRQTLGQGPEFLTYFQNEAQLEKSRLLSDRFSAERPKGSFSTLEIQRTEQGDSAMYLCASSGRDRAPYEQYFGPGTRLTVT.